The present TCR beta chain was sequenced within a study of cytomegalovirus exposure and HLA in healthy donors. Looked up from germline, CDR1 is KGHSH and CDR2 is LQKENI. This CDR3 region has 16 residues. V was cut by 0 bases and J by 0 bases, with 12 bases left in between. Regarding this clone: The antigen is unknown.

TCRdb's copy holds only in-frame clones and misses some; the assay was immunoSEQ multiplex PCR. This repertoire shows about 170,000 clones, around 88% found once; its top ten account for around 2.4%. Study conclusions and caveats: Most sequenced TCRs were rare (though some public TCRs occurred in many donors). The tendency of first-cohort TCR clusters to co-occur in the roughly 130 validation repertoires was the finding of a later analysis. According to the study, around 180 TCR beta chains were cytomegalovirus-associated.

This TCR came from a woman between 18 and 29 years old in good health and CMV-seronegative. The rearrangement links TRBV18 to TRBJ2-7; possible D gene TRBD1, 5 bases. What was sequenced was PBMCs. CDR3 nucleotides: TGTGCCAGCTCACCACCTGGTAGGGGAAGCTCCTACGAGCAGTACTTC. Its translation: CASSPPGRGSSYEQYF.